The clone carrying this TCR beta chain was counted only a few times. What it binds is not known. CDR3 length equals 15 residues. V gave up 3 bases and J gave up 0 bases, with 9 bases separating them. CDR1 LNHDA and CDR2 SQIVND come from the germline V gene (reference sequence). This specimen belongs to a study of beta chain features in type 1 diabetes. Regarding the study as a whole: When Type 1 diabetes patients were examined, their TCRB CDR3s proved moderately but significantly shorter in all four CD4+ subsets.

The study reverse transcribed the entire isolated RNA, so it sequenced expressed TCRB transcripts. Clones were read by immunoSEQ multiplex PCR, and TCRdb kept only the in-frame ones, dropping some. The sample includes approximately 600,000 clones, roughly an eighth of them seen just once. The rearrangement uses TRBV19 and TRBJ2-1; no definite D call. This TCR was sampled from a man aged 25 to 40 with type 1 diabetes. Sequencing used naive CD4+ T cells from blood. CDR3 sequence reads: CASSISGDSYNEQFF. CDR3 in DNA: TGTGCCAGTAGTATCAGTGGGGACTCCTACAATGAGCAGTTCTTC.